This passage covers 11 T cell receptor beta chains from one sample sequenced in a study of blood T cell repertoires in COVID-19. Using immunoSEQ multiplex PCR, the repertoire was profiled, and TCRdb retains in-frame clones only, with some absent. The sample records approximately 300,000 clones, 70% to 90% being singletons. The specimen was peripheral blood. These receptors came from a man aged 18 to 30 who had recovered from COVID-19.

The chain has TRBV4-1 and TRBJ2-5; 8 bases are shared with TRBD2. The CDR3 sequence is 15 residues long. V was pared by 4 bases and J by 4 bases, with 8 bases of the junction left unmatched. Germline V lookup: CDR1 MGHRA, CDR2 YSYEKL. DNA for the CDR3: TGCGCCAGCAGCCGTAACTTAGCGGGGAGAGAGACCCAGTACTTC. Translated, it gives CASSRNLAGRETQYF.

V gene TRBV12-3 or TRBV12-4 combines with J gene TRBJ2-5; D unresolved. The V and J ends lost 5 bases and 5 bases respectively, with 6 bases between them. This CDR3 is 11 amino acids long. In DNA form, the CDR3 reads TGTGCCAGCAGTGGTCGGGAGACCCAGTACTTC. Protein sequence: CASSGRETQYF.

The gene calls are TRBV25-1 and TRBJ2-7, with TRBD2 identical over 7 bases. Germline loops: CDR1 MGHDK, CDR2 SYGVNS. The CDR3 covers 14 residues. Trimming took 6 bases from V and 3 from J; bases not matched to a gene: 8. In DNA, the CDR3 is TGTGCCAGCAGGGCCCAGGGCGGGGGCTACGAGCAGTACTTC. Protein: CASRAQGGGYEQYF.

The V gene is TRBV12-1, the J gene TRBJ2-1; the table's D call TRBD2 went unverified against the DNA. TRBV12-1 is annotated as a pseudogene. The length of the CDR3 is 13 residues. CDR3 in amino acids: CASSPGLAGCEFF. Here the CDR3 DNA reads TGTGCCAGCAGCCCGGGACTAGCAGGATGTGAATTCTTC.

The genes are TRBV19 and TRBJ1-5, with TRBD1 as a possible D gene (5 bases). The germline V gene encodes CDR1 LNHDA and CDR2 SQIVND (reference sequence). The CDR3 has 13 residues. V shed 4 bases and J shed 4 bases, with 8 bases lying between them. The CDR3 reads CASSTSGNQPQHF. CDR3 in DNA: TGTGCCAGTAGTACCTCAGGGAATCAGCCCCAGCATTTT.

The chain is built from TRBV3-1 (or the pseudogene TRBV3-2) and TRBJ1-6, with D uncertain. V dropped 1 base and J dropped 13 bases, with 11 bases sitting between them. CDR3 length equals 13 residues. Per the germline V gene, CDR1 is LGHDT and CDR2 is YNNKEL (reference sequence). DNA of the CDR3: TGTGCCAGCAGCCAAGCTTTTCTCGAGCCCCTCCACTTT. It codes for CASSQAFLEPLHF.

The chain is built from TRBV3-1 (or the pseudogene TRBV3-2) and TRBJ2-1, with TRBD1 as a possible D gene (6 bases). V was pared by 4 bases and J by 3 bases, with 13 bases between. Germline CDR1 LGHDT, CDR2 YNNKEL (reference sequence). The CDR3 is 15 amino acids. DNA of the CDR3: TGTGCCAGCAGCCTCTGGACAGCTAACTACAATGAGCAGTTCTTC. Residues: CASSLWTANYNEQFF.

This chain uses TRBV6-5 with TRBJ1-5; no reliable D call. The CDR3 covers 15 residues. With 6 bases removed from V and 0 bases from J, the gap between germline ends came to 12 bases. The germline V gene encodes CDR1 MNHEY and CDR2 SVGAGI. The CDR3 DNA sequence: TGTGCCAGCAGCCGCGGATCGAATAGCAATCAGCCCCAGCATTTT. Amino acid sequence: CASSRGSNSNQPQHF.

Comments on this clone: Additional DNA sequences in this sample encode the identical CDR3. The chain carries TRBV3-1 (or the pseudogene TRBV3-2) and TRBJ2-3; D possibly corresponds to TRBD2 (7 bases). The CDR3 is made up of 13 amino acids. From germline, CDR1 is LGHDT and CDR2 YNNKEL (reference sequence). V lost 3 bases and J 6 bases, leaving 10 bases between the germline ends. CDR3 nucleotides: TGTGCCAGCAGCCAGGCGGGGGCGGATACGCAGTATTTT. Translated, it gives CASSQAGADTQYF.

This chain uses TRBV19 with TRBJ1-1, with 8 bases identical to TRBD1. The CDR3 is made up of 13 amino acids. The V gene's germline CDR1 is LNHDA and CDR2 SQIVND (reference sequence). V was pared by 7 bases and J by 4 bases, with 5 bases of the junction left unmatched. The CDR3 protein is CASNIQGGTEAFF. DNA for the CDR3: TGTGCCAGTAACATACAGGGGGGCACTGAAGCTTTCTTT.

This chain uses TRBV4-1 with TRBJ2-1, with 12 bases aligning to TRBD1. V was pared by 4 bases and J by 7 bases, with 2 bases of the junction left unmatched. Germline V CDR1 and CDR2: MGHRA, YSYEKL. There are 14 residues in the CDR3. The CDR3 region has the DNA TGCGCCAGCAGCCCGGGACAGGGGGCTAATGAGCAGTTCTTC. Translated, it gives CASSPGQGANEQFF.